These 30 T cell receptor beta chains share one sample of origin, sequenced in a study of identifying expanded T cells in peripheral blood. Assay: immunoSEQ multiplex PCR; the TCRdb copy retains only in-frame clones and omits some. The sample has 70,000 or so clones; 90% are singletons. Sequencing was performed on blood. The receptors here all came from a person aged 18 to 75 in good health.

The CDR3 DNA reads as TGTGCCAGCACCAACCGGGTGTGGGGCGAGCCCTACGAGCAGTACTTC. This sequence encodes CASTNRVWGEPYEQYF. This chain uses TRBV7-2 with TRBJ2-7; D is possibly TRBD1 (5 bases). V lost 7 bases to trimming and J lost 2 bases, with 21 bases between them. CDR3 length: 16 residues. Germline CDR1 reads SGHTA; CDR2 reads FQGNSA.

The J gene is TRBJ1-3, the V gene TRBV18, with 7 bases identical to TRBD1. The junction had 6 bases not matched to a gene; V was cut back by 3 bases and J by 4 bases. The CDR3 totals 15 residues. CDR1 KGHSH and CDR2 LQKENI come from the germline V gene. CDR3 sequence (DNA): TGTGCCAGCTCACCGCGACAGGGTCTAGGAAACACCATATATTTT. Its protein product is CASSPRQGLGNTIYF.

The chain links TRBV7-2 to TRBJ2-2, with D unclear. Germline V gene sequence: CDR1 SGHTA, CDR2 FQGNSA. This CDR3 has 15 amino acids. V lost 2 bases, J lost 2 bases, and 9 bases lay in between. In nucleotides, the CDR3 is TGTGCCAGCAGCTTAACGCGCGGAAACACCGGGGAGCTGTTTTTT. Amino acid sequence: CASSLTRGNTGELFF.

V and J are TRBV5-5 and TRBJ2-7; weak D call: TRBD2 (5 bases). Per the germline V gene, CDR1 is SGHKS and CDR2 is YYEKEE (reference sequence). This CDR3 has 16 amino acids. The V end lost 4 bases, the J end lost 2 bases, and 19 bases lay between the germline ends. The chain's CDR3 is CASSPQSARDTYEQYF. CDR3 nucleotide sequence: TGTGCCAGCAGCCCACAGAGCGCTCGGGATACCTACGAGCAGTACTTC. The full variable domain, rest sourced from reference TRBV5-5 and TRBJ2-7, is DAGVTQSPTHLIKTRGQQVTLRCSPISGHKSVSWYQQVLGQGPQFIFQYYEKEERGRGNFPDRFSARQFPNYSSELNVNALLLGDSALYLCASSPQSARDTYEQYFGPGTRLTVT.

This clone was picked up one time. This chain uses TRBV29-1 with TRBJ1-5; D is possibly TRBD1 (6 bases). V was pared by 4 bases and J by 4 bases, with 14 bases between. Germline V gene lookup returns CDR1 SQVTM and CDR2 ANQGSEA. The CDR3 has 14 residues. Written as DNA, the CDR3 is TGCAGCGTTGGGGACGGGGGCCGTAATCAGCCCCAGCATTTT. Protein product: CSVGDGGRNQPQHF. The whole variable domain, filled in from reference TRBV29-1 and TRBJ1-5, reads SAVISQKPSRDICQRGTSLTIQCQVDSQVTMMFWYRQQPGQSLTLIATANQGSEATYESGFVIDKFPISRPNLTFSTLTVSNMSPEDSSIYLCSVGDGGRNQPQHFGDGTRLSIL.

The V call is TRBV18, the J call TRBJ1-3, with D possibly TRBD1 on 5 matching bases. Looked up from germline, CDR1 is KGHSH and CDR2 is LQKENI. The CDR3 sequence is 17 residues long. Trimming pared 1 base from V and 0 bases from J, leaving 13 bases between. CDR3 nucleotide sequence: TGTGCCAGCTCACCACAGCAGGGAAGCTCCTCTGGAAACACCATATATTTT. Translated: CASSPQQGSSSGNTIYF.

This sequence joins TRBV2 and TRBJ2-2, with D perhaps TRBD1 (5 bases). Germline CDR1 and CDR2: SNHLY and FYNNEI. The CDR3 has 13 residues. Trimming shortened V by 8 bases and J by 6 bases, and 13 bases separated the two germline ends. The CDR3 region has the DNA TGTGCCAGCGGGCAGGGAAGGTCCGGGGAGCTGTTTTTT. Protein product: CASGQGRSGELFF.

The chain couples TRBV9 to TRBJ2-3; D possibly uses TRBD1 or TRBD2 (5 bases each). CDR1 and CDR2 (germline): SGDLS, YYNGEE. The CDR3 has 14 residues. Trimming shortened V by 2 bases and J by 1 base, and 8 bases separated the two germline ends. The CDR3 coding sequence is TGTGCCAGCAGCGTTCAGGGAGGCACAGATACGCAGTATTTT. Translated: CASSVQGGTDTQYF.

This chain uses TRBV7-6 with TRBJ1-2, with TRBD1 matching 9 bases. The CDR3 extends over 14 amino acids. Germline assignment: CDR1 SGHVS and CDR2 FNYEAQ. V lost 5 bases, J lost 8 bases, and 9 bases stayed unmatched. The CDR3 sequence: CASSLTQGARGYTF. In DNA form, the CDR3 reads TGTGCCAGCAGCCTAACACAGGGGGCGCGGGGCTACACCTTC.

This chain links TRBV5-4 with TRBJ1-2; tentatively, D is TRBD1 (5 bases). The CDR3 extends over 15 amino acids. V dropped 1 base and J dropped 7 bases, with 17 bases sitting between them. CDR1 is SGHNT and CDR2 is YYREEE in the germline V gene (reference sequence). In DNA, the CDR3 is TGTGCCAGCAGCTTGCCGTTTTTCGGGGCTGTTGGCTACACCTTC. Translation: CASSLPFFGAVGYTF.

The CDR3 loop is CASRAGAPRPEAFF. The CDR3 coding sequence is TGTGCCAGCAGAGCAGGGGCTCCTAGACCTGAAGCTTTCTTT. The chain joins TRBV28 to TRBJ1-1, with D perhaps matching TRBD1 (6 bases). Germline V lookup: CDR1 MDHEN, CDR2 SYDVKM. This CDR3 region has 14 residues. Trimming took 6 bases from V and 6 from J, leaving 17 bases between them.

V and J are TRBV6-5 and TRBJ1-5; D is perhaps TRBD1 (5 bases). Germline loops: CDR1 MNHEY, CDR2 SVGAGI. The CDR3 sequence is 13 residues long. V shed 8 bases and J shed 4 bases, with 12 bases lying between them. CDR3: CASGGWGNQPQHF. CDR3 nucleotides: TGTGCCAGCGGGGGGTGGGGGAATCAGCCCCAGCATTTT.

This rearrangement joins TRBV2 to TRBJ2-1, with D possibly being TRBD2 (5 bases). V was trimmed by 1 base and J by 8 bases, leaving 12 bases between them. CDR3 length equals 14 residues. Germline values: CDR1 SNHLY, CDR2 FYNNEI. The CDR3 DNA follows: TGTGCCAGCAGTGAAGGGACTTCAGGTGATGAGCAGTTCTTC. As protein: CASSEGTSGDEQFF.

The rearrangement links TRBV4-1 to TRBJ2-3; 9 bases match TRBD2. Per germline, CDR1 MGHRA and CDR2 YSYEKL. The J segment lost 4 bases and the V segment lost 0 bases, leaving 11 bases of the junction unmatched. The CDR3 consists of 18 residues. The CDR3 nucleotides read TGCGCCAGCAGCCAAGACTCGTCGAGCGGGGGGCCCCCAGATACGCAGTATTTT. Encoded protein: CASSQDSSSGGPPDTQYF.

The genes are TRBV25-1 and TRBJ2-2, with no clear D. Trimming removed 3 bases at V and 2 bases at J, with 7 bases between. In germline, CDR1 is MGHDK, CDR2 SYGVNS. The CDR3 has 14 residues. The CDR3: CASSDQLNTGELFF. The CDR3 nucleotides are TGTGCCAGCAGTGATCAGCTCAACACCGGGGAGCTGTTTTTT.

The chain joins TRBV6-5 to TRBJ2-7; 9 bases match TRBD2. V lost 4 bases, J lost 6 bases, and 7 bases stayed unmatched. The CDR3 has 14 residues. Germline V CDR1 and CDR2: MNHEY, SVGAGI. CDR3 bases: TGTGCCAGCAGTTCACTAGCGGGCAACGGCGAGCAGTACTTC. This codes for CASSSLAGNGEQYF.

The J gene is TRBJ1-2, the V gene TRBV19; 8 nucleotides agree with TRBD1. Trimming took 5 bases from V and 5 from J; bases not matched to a gene: 10. The germline gives CDR1 LNHDA, CDR2 SQIVND (reference sequence). This CDR3 comprises 15 residues. The CDR3 bases are TGTGCCAGTAGTGCTACCGGGACAGGCTCTTATGGCTACACCTTC. This encodes CASSATGTGSYGYTF.

This chain uses TRBV6-5 with TRBJ2-3; 8 bases align to TRBD2. V trimming: 4 bases; J trimming: 6 bases; junction bases outside the gene matches: 6. The CDR3 loop spans 14 amino acids. Germline CDR1 reads MNHEY; CDR2 reads SVGAGI. CDR3 amino acids: CASSSSGSMDTQYF. Here the CDR3 DNA reads TGTGCCAGCAGTTCCAGCGGGAGTATGGATACGCAGTATTTT.

This clone appeared a few times. The chain recombines TRBV18 with TRBJ1-5, with D possibly being TRBD1 (5 bases). This CDR3 has 15 residues. CDR1 and CDR2 (germline): KGHSH, LQKENI. V lost 5 bases to trimming and J lost 1 base, with 12 bases between them. The CDR3 reads CASSVSRVSNQPQHF. CDR3 sequence (DNA): TGTGCCAGCTCAGTCAGCAGGGTAAGCAATCAGCCCCAGCATTTT.

This clone was detected only once. CDR3 coding DNA: TGTGCCAGCAGCCCTAGGCGGCAGGGGGCGCTCACTGAAGCTTTCTTT. This encodes CASSPRRQGALTEAFF. V usage is TRBV2 and J usage is TRBJ1-1; 8 bases match TRBD1. Germline V gene sequence: CDR1 SNHLY, CDR2 FYNNEI. With 6 bases clipped from V and 4 bases from J, the junction kept 13 bases outside the gene matches. This CDR3 has 16 amino acids.

The J gene is TRBJ2-3, the V gene TRBV21-1; the table gives TRBD1 as D, unverified against the DNA. TRBV21-1 is marked as a pseudogene. The CDR3 has 16 residues. CDR3 protein: CASSKDPGDRTDTQYF. DNA for the CDR3: TGTGCCAGCAGCAAAGACCCAGGGGATCGCACAGATACGCAGTATTTT.

V and J are TRBV28 and TRBJ2-7, with 12 bases identical to TRBD2. This CDR3 has 18 amino acids. J lost 3 bases, V lost 3 bases, and 12 bases had no gene match. The V gene's germline CDR1 is MDHEN and CDR2 SYDVKM. This CDR3 reads CASSFWAILAGGYYEQYF. DNA for the CDR3: TGTGCCAGCAGTTTTTGGGCTATACTAGCGGGAGGATACTACGAGCAGTACTTC.

This clone appeared once. The DNA for the CDR3 is TGTGCCAGCAGACGGGGGTCGAACACTGAAGCTTTCTTT. Translated: CASRRGSNTEAFF. The genes are TRBV2 and TRBJ1-1; the D gene is possibly TRBD1 (5 bases). CDR3 length: 13 amino acids. The germline V gene has CDR1 SNHLY and CDR2 FYNNEI. Trimming cost V 6 bases and J 1 base, with 9 bases left between them.

The chain recombines TRBV9 with TRBJ2-1; weak D call: TRBD1 (5 bases). This CDR3 region has 11 residues. The germline V gene has CDR1 SGDLS and CDR2 YYNGEE. Trimming pared 3 bases from V and 11 bases from J, leaving 9 bases between. The CDR3: CASSDRTQQFF. The CDR3 DNA is TGTGCCAGCAGCGACCGGACACAGCAGTTCTTC.

The chain combines TRBV7-2 with TRBJ2-7; D is perhaps TRBD2 (7 bases). Germline V CDR1 and CDR2: SGHTA, FQGNSA. V lost 1 base, J lost 5 bases, and 15 bases lay in between. This CDR3 contains 15 residues. The CDR3 DNA sequence: TGTGCCAGCAGCTTAGAGGCTCCGGGGGGCCACGAGCAGTACTTC. Residues: CASSLEAPGGHEQYF. Full variable domain (missing parts from reference TRBV7-2 and TRBJ2-7): GAGVSQSPSNKVTEKGKDVELRCDPISGHTALYWYRQSLGQGLEFLIYFQGNSAPDKSGLPSDRFSAERTGGSVSTLTIQRTQQEDSAVYLCASSLEAPGGHEQYFGPGTRLTVT.

J is TRBJ1-5 and V is TRBV28; D not certain. CDR1 is MDHEN, CDR2 SYDVKM, per germline. V shed 3 bases and J shed 2 bases, with 14 bases lying between them. The CDR3 is made up of 16 amino acids. CDR3 in DNA: TGTGCCAGCAGTTTTCCGGAAACGGCCGGCAATCAGCCCCAGCATTTT. Its protein is CASSFPETAGNQPQHF.

This sequence joins TRBV6-5 and TRBJ1-1, with 7 bases matching TRBD1. After removal of 6 bases from V and 3 bases from J, the junction contained 7 bases not matched to a gene. Germline V gene data show CDR1 as MNHEY and CDR2 as SVGAGI. The CDR3 covers 14 residues. The CDR3 here is CASRDRARDTEAFF. For the CDR3, the DNA is TGTGCCAGCAGAGACAGGGCGAGGGACACTGAAGCTTTCTTT.

V and J are TRBV21-1 and TRBJ1-5. TRBV21-1 is designated a pseudogene. CDR3 length: 17 residues. The DNA for the CDR3 is TGTGCCAGCAGCAAAGCCAGGGTGCGCGGGCTAAATCAGCCCCAGCATTTT. Translated: CASSKARVRGLNQPQHF.

The chain combines TRBV7-2 with TRBJ1-2, with unresolved D. Germline CDR1 reads SGHTA; CDR2 reads FQGNSA. With 0 bases removed from V and 6 bases from J, the gap between germline ends came to 14 bases. The CDR3 covers 15 residues. CDR3 loop: CASSLAMSTLNGYTF. CDR3 bases: TGTGCCAGCAGCTTAGCTATGTCCACGCTAAATGGCTACACCTTC. The full variable domain, its missing parts supplied by reference TRBV7-2 and TRBJ1-2, is GAGVSQSPSNKVTEKGKDVELRCDPISGHTALYWYRQSLGQGLEFLIYFQGNSAPDKSGLPSDRFSAERTGGSVSTLTIQRTQQEDSAVYLCASSLAMSTLNGYTFGSGTRLTVV.

This sequence joins TRBV18 and TRBJ2-2, with TRBD1 identical over 7 bases. CDR3 length: 16 amino acids. The germline V gene encodes CDR1 KGHSH and CDR2 LQKENI. The ends lost 5 bases at V and 4 bases at J; junction bases unmatched: 10. CDR3 bases: TGTGCCAGCTCAACCAATACAGGGGATAGCACCGGGGAGCTGTTTTTT. It specifies CASSTNTGDSTGELFF.